This T cell receptor beta chain stems from a study of Graves' ophthalmopathy and Graves' hyperthyroidism. Whole-study context: Stable hyperthyroidism meant no progression to ophthalmopathy within 18 months of follow-up. General study points: Most expanded clonotypes from thyroid (those above 0.001 frequency) were also found in blood.

Exclusion criteria comprised other autoimmune diseases, uncontrolled infections, pregnancy or lactation in patients. Trimming shortened V by 2 bases and J by 4 bases, and 11 bases separated the two germline ends. Germline-derived CDR1 and CDR2 are SNHLY and FYNNEI. The CDR3 length is 14 residues. This clonotype was counted at least ten times. Its matching antigen is unknown. Transcripts of RNA were the source for amplifying TCR beta CDR3 regions. The library came from an HTBI-primed first-round RT-PCR and a second-round multiplex PCR. One entry per CDR3 protein results from TCRdb running MiXCR on the multiplex PCR reads. This sample has 450,000 to 600,000 distinct CDR3 sequences, with 35% to 45% found just once.

What was sequenced was peripheral blood or thyroid tissue (not recorded which). The gene calls are TRBV2 and TRBJ2-5, with D uncertain. The TCR originated in an adult man with Graves' hyperthyroidism. The CDR3 DNA reads as TGTGCCAGCAGTGAAAGAGAAACCGCAGAGACCCAGTACTTC. This encodes CASSERETAETQYF.